This T cell receptor beta chain was recorded in a study of blood T cell repertoires in COVID-19. Across the study: The samples span acute and convalescent COVID-19 from the United States, Italy and Spain.

Assay: immunoSEQ multiplex PCR; the TCRdb copy retains only in-frame clones and omits some. The sample carries approximately 87,000 clones, around 89% recorded once. The ends were cut back, 5 bases at V and 6 bases at J, with 18 bases in the middle. The CDR3 contains 15 residues. Per the germline V gene, CDR1 is LNHDA and CDR2 is SQIVND (reference sequence). The receptor was isolated from a man between 65 and 79 years old with active or convalescent COVID-19. V is TRBV19 and J is TRBJ2-3, with D possibly TRBD1 on 6 matching bases. Sequencing used peripheral blood. CDR3 amino acids: CASSVRQAGRDTQYF. Here the CDR3 DNA reads TGTGCCAGTAGTGTACGACAGGCGGGTAGGGATACGCAGTATTTT.